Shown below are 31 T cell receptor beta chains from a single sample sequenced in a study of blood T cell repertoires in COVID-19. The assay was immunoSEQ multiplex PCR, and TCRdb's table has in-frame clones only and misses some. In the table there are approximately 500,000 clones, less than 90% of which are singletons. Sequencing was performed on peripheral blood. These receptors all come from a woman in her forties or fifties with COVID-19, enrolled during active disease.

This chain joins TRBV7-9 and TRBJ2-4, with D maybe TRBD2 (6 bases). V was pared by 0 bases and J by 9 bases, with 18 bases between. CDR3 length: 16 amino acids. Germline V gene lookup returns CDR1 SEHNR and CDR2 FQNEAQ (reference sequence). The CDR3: CASSLAEGLGVSIQYF. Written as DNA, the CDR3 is TGTGCCAGCAGCTTAGCGGAGGGTCTTGGGGTGAGCATTCAGTACTTC.

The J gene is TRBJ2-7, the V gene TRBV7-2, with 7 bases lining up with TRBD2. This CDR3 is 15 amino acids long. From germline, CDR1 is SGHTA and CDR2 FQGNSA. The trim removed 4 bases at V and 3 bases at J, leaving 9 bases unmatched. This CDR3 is CASSSATSDGYEQYF. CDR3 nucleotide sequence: TGTGCCAGCAGCTCCGCTACTAGCGATGGCTACGAGCAGTACTTC.

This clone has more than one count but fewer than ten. The CDR3 DNA sequence: TGTGCCAGCAGTTCCTTCGCGAAGAACCACTATGGCTACACCTTC. Protein product: CASSSFAKNHYGYTF. V is TRBV28 and J is TRBJ1-2; D remains unclear. V gave up 4 bases and J gave up 3 bases, with 15 bases separating them. Germline CDR1 is MDHEN and CDR2 is SYDVKM. The CDR3 loop spans 15 amino acids.

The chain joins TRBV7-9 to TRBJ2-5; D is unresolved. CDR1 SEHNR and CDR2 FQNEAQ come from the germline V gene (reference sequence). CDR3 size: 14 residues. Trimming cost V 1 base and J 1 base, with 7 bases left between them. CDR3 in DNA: TGTGCCAGCAGCTTAGGGCCGCTCCAAGAGACCCAGTACTTC. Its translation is CASSLGPLQETQYF.

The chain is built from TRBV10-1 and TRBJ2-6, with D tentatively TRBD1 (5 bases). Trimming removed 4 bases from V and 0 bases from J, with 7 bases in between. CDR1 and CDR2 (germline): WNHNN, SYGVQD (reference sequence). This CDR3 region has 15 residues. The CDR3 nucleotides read TGCGCCAGCAGTGCAGGGATCTCTGGGGCCAACGTCCTGACTTTC. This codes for CASSAGISGANVLTF.

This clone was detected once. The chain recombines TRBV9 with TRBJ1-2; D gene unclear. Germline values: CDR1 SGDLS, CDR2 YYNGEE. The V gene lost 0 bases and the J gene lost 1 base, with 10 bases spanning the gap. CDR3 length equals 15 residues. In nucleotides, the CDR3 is TGTGCCAGCAGCGTAGGTAGTCCGGGTAACTATGGCTACACCTTC. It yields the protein CASSVGSPGNYGYTF.

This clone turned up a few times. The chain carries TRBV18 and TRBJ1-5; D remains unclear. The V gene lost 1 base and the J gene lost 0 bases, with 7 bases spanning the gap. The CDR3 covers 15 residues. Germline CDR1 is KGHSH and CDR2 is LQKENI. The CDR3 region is CASSPLSGSNQPQHF. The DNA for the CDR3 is TGTGCCAGCTCACCACTCTCGGGTAGCAATCAGCCCCAGCATTTT.

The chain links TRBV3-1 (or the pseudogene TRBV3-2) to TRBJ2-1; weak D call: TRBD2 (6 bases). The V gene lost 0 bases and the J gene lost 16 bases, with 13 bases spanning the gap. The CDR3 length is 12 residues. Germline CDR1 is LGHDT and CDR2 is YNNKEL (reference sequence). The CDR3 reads CASSQDPGLNFF. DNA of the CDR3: TGTGCCAGCAGCCAAGACCCGGGACTTAACTTCTTC.

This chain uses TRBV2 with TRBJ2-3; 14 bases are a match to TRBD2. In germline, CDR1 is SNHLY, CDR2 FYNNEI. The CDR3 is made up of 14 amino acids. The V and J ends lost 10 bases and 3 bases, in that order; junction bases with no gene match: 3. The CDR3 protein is CATRTSGGTDTQYF. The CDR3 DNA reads TGTGCCACTAGGACTAGCGGGGGGACAGATACGCAGTATTTT. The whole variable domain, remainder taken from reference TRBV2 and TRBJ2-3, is EPEVTQTPSHQVTQMGQEVILRCVPISNHLYFYWYRQILGQKVEFLVSFYNNEISEKSEIFDDQFSVERPDGSNFTLKIRSTKLEDSAMYFCATRTSGGTDTQYFGPGTRLTVL.

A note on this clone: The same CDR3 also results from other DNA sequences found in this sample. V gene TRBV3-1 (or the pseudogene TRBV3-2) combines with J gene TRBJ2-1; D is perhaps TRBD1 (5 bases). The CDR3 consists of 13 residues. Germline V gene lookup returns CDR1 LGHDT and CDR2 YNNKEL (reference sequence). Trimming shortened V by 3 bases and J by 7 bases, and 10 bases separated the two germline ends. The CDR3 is CASSQVAGNEQFF. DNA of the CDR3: TGTGCCAGCAGCCAGGTAGCAGGGAATGAGCAGTTCTTC.

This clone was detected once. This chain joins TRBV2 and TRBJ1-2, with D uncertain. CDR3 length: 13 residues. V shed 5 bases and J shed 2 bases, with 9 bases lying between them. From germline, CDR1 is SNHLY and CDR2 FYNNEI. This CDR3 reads CASSNDINYGYTF. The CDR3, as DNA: TGTGCCAGCAGTAATGACATCAACTATGGCTACACCTTC. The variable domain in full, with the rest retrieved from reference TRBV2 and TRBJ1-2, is EPEVTQTPSHQVTQMGQEVILRCVPISNHLYFYWYRQILGQKVEFLVSFYNNEISEKSEIFDDQFSVERPDGSNFTLKIRSTKLEDSAMYFCASSNDINYGYTFGSGTRLTVV.

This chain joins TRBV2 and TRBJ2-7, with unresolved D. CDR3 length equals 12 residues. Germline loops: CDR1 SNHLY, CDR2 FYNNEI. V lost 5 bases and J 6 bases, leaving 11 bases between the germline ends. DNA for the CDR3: TGTGCCAGCAGTTTACTCAGAGGCGAGCAGTACTTC. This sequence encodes CASSLLRGEQYF.

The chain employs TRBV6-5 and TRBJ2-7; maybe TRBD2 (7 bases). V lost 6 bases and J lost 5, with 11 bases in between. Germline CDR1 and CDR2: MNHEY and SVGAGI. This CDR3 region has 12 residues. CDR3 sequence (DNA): TGTGCCAGCAGGGGCGGGGGCAACGAGCAGTACTTC. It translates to CASRGGGNEQYF.

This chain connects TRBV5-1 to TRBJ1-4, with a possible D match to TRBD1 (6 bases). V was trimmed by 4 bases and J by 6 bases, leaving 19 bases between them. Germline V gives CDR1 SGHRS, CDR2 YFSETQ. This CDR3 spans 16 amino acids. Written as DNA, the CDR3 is TGCGCCAGCAGCGTCGATTCAGGGGAACTCGATGAAAAACTGTTTTTT. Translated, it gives CASSVDSGELDEKLFF.

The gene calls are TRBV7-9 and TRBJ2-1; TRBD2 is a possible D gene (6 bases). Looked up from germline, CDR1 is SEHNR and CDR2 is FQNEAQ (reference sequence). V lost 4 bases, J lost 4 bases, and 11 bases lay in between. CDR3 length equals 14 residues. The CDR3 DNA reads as TGTGCCAGCAGCTCCGGGGGAGAATACAATGAGCAGTTCTTC. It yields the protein CASSSGGEYNEQFF.

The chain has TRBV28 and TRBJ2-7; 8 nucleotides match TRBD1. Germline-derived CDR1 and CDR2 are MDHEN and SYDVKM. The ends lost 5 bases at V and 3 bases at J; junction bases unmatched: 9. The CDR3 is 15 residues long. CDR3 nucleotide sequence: TGTGCCAGCAGTAAAACGGGGGACAGGTACTACGAGCAGTACTTC. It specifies CASSKTGDRYYEQYF.

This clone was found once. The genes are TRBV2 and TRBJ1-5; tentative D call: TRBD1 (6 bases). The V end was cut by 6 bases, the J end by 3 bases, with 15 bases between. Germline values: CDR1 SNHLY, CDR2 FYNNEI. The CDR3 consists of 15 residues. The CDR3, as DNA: TGTGCCAGCAGCGGAGAGGGGGTTGACAATCAGCCCCAGCATTTT. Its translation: CASSGEGVDNQPQHF.

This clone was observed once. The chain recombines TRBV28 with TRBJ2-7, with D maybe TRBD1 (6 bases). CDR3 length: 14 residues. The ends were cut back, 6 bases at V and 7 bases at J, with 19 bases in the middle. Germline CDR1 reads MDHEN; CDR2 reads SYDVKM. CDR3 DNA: TGTGCCAGCAGACCCGGGACACCCTTAAGGGAGCAGTACTTC. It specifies CASRPGTPLREQYF.

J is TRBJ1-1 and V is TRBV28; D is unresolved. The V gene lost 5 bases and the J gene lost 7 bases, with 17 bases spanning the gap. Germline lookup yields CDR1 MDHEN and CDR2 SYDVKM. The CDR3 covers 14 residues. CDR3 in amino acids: CASSTHLSSGEAFF. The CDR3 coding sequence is TGTGCCAGCAGTACGCACCTTAGCTCGGGTGAAGCTTTCTTT. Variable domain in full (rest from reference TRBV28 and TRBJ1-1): DVKVTQSSRYLVKRTGEKVFLECVQDMDHENMFWYRQDPGLGLRLIYFSYDVKMKEKGDIPEGYSVSREKKERFSLILESASTNQTSMYLCASSTHLSSGEAFFGQGTRLTVV.

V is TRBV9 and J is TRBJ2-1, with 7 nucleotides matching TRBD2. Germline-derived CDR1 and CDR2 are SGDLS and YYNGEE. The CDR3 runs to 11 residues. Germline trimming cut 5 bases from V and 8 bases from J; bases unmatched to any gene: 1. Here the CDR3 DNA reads TGTGCCAGCAGAAGCGGGGATGAGCAGTTCTTC. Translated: CASRSGDEQFF.

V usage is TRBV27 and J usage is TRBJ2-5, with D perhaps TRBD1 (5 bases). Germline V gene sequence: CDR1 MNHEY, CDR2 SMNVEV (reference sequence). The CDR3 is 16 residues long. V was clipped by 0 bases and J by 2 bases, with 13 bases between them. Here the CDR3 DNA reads TGTGCCAGCAGTTTATCAGGTCTGACAGTTCAAGAGACCCAGTACTTC. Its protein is CASSLSGLTVQETQYF.

CDR3 coding DNA: TGCGCCAGCAGCCGAACTAGCGGGGGTTCAGATACGCAGTATTTT. As protein: CASSRTSGGSDTQYF. This chain uses TRBV5-1 with TRBJ2-3; the match to TRBD2 covers 11 bases. Germline V lookup: CDR1 SGHRS, CDR2 YFSETQ. V shed 4 bases, J shed 4 bases, and the junction held 5 bases outside the gene matches. This CDR3 has 15 amino acids.

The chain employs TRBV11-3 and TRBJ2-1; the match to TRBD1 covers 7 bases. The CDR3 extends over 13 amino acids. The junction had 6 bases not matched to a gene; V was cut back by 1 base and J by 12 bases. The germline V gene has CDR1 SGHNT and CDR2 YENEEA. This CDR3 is CASSLVTGDSQFF. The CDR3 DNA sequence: TGTGCCAGCAGCTTAGTCACAGGGGATTCGCAGTTCTTC.

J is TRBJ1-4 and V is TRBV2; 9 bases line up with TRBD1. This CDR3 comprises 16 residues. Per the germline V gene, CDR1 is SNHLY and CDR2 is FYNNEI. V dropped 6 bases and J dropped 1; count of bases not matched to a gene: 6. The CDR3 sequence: CASSRPGQGTNEKLFF. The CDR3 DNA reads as TGTGCCAGCAGCCGTCCGGGACAGGGAACTAATGAAAAACTGTTTTTT. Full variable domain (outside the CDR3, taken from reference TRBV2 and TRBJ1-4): EPEVTQTPSHQVTQMGQEVILRCVPISNHLYFYWYRQILGQKVEFLVSFYNNEISEKSEIFDDQFSVERPDGSNFTLKIRSTKLEDSAMYFCASSRPGQGTNEKLFFGSGTQLSVL.

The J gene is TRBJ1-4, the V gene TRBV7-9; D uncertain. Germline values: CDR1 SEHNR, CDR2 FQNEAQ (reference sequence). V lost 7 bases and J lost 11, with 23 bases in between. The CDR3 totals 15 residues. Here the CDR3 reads CASTEAVGSIRKLFF. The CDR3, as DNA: TGTGCCAGCACCGAGGCTGTCGGGTCGATTCGGAAACTGTTTTTT.

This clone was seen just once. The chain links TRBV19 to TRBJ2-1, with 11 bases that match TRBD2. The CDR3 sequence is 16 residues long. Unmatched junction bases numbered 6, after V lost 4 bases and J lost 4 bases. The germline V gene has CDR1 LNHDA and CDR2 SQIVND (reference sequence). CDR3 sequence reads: CASSTLAGGFYNEQFF. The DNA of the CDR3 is TGTGCCAGTAGTACCCTAGCGGGGGGATTTTACAATGAGCAGTTCTTC.

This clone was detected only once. The CDR3 region is CASSASRGGYTF. The CDR3 region has the DNA TGTGCCAGCAGCGCCTCGCGCGGTGGCTACACCTTC. The V and J genes are TRBV5-8 and TRBJ1-2; D is unclear. CDR1 SGHTS and CDR2 YDEGEE come from the germline V gene. This CDR3 has 12 amino acids. V lost 4 bases and J lost 7, with 11 bases in between.

CDR3 in amino acids: CASSLNRGQSNQPQHF. CDR3 in DNA: TGTGCCAGCAGCTTGAACAGGGGACAGAGCAATCAGCCCCAGCATTTT. The chain has TRBV5-6 and TRBJ1-5; 7 bases match TRBD1. The CDR3 covers 16 residues. Trimming took 1 base from V and 1 from J; bases not matched to a gene: 5. Germline CDR1 reads SGHDT; CDR2 reads YYEEEE.

Here the CDR3 reads CASSFGKTQYF. The CDR3 coding sequence is TGCGCCAGCAGCTTTGGCAAGACCCAGTACTTC. The chain employs TRBV5-1 and TRBJ2-5, with D unresolved. This CDR3 has 11 residues. The V end lost 2 bases, the J end lost 6 bases, and 5 bases lay between the germline ends. The germline V gene has CDR1 SGHRS and CDR2 YFSETQ.

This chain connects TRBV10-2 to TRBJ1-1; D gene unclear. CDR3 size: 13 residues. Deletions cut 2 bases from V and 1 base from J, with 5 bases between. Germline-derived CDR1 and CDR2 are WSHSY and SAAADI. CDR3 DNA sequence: TGCGCCAGCAGTGAGGGGAGGAACACTGAAGCTTTCTTT. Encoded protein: CASSEGRNTEAFF.

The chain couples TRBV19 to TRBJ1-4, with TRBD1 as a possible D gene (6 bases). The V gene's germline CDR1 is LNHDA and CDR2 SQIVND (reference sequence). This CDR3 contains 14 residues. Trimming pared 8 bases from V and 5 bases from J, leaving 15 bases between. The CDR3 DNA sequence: TGTGCCAGTGGAAAACAGGGTTTGAATGAAAAACTGTTTTTT. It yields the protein CASGKQGLNEKLFF.